The clone carrying this T cell receptor beta chain was counted many times. The data were obtained in a study of human T cells and chemical hapten exposure. Single cDNA molecules in the library carried unique molecular identifiers attached during preparation. TCRdb fed the RACE reads into MiXCR, producing one record per CDR3 protein. Among under 90,000 distinct CDR3 sequences, 7% to 9% were seen once, and the ten largest hold approximately 1.5%. Time point denoted: healthy volunteer bleed at 6 weeks. Unfractionated whole blood yielded total RNA. With 4 bases clipped from V and 7 bases from J, the junction kept 7 bases outside the gene matches. The germline CDR1 and CDR2 sequences are SQVTM and ANQGSEA. The CDR3 length is 14 residues.

The sequence derives from a male donor in good health. Some clones in this sample may be carry-over from other donors' samples. The V call is TRBV29-1, the J call TRBJ2-2; 9 bases align to TRBD1. The source material was whole blood. The CDR3 loop reads CSVGTGQGNGELFF. The CDR3 DNA reads TGCAGCGTTGGGACCGGACAGGGGAACGGGGAGCTGTTTTTT.